This passage covers 21 T cell receptor beta chains from one sample sequenced in a study of cytomegalovirus exposure and HLA in healthy donors. Amplification used 60 Vbeta primers and 13 Jbeta primers. Only in-frame clones appear in the TCRdb table, and some are missing; sequencing was by immunoSEQ multiplex PCR. The specimen's table records approximately 120,000 clones. The specimen sequenced was PBMCs. The receptor source for this set is a man aged 25-45 years in good health and CMV-seronegative.

To note about this clone: Additional DNA sequences in this sample encode the identical CDR3. This chain connects TRBV30 to TRBJ2-7; no firm D call. The V end lost 2 bases, the J end lost 3 bases, and 5 bases lay between the germline ends. Germline V gene data show CDR1 as GTSNPN and CDR2 as SVGIG (reference sequence). The CDR3 consists of 11 residues. The CDR3 protein is CAWSTSYEQYF. Written as DNA, the CDR3 is TGTGCCTGGAGTACGAGCTACGAGCAGTACTTC.

This rearrangement joins TRBV6-4 to TRBJ1-5; tentative D call: TRBD1 (5 bases). The length of the CDR3 is 13 residues. CDR1 MRHNA and CDR2 SNTAGT come from the germline V gene. V was clipped by 6 bases and J by 10 bases, with 16 bases between them. In DNA form, the CDR3 reads TGTGCCAGCAGAAGACAGCACGGGCAACCCCAGCATTTT. Translating it yields CASRRQHGQPQHF.

The chain links TRBV6-1 to TRBJ1-2; TRBD1 agrees at 12 bases. Germline values: CDR1 MNHNS, CDR2 SASEGT. V lost 8 bases to trimming and J lost 7 bases; unmatched junction nucleotides: 5. The CDR3 is 13 amino acids. CDR3 sequence: CASRDRGRIGYTF. For the CDR3, the DNA is TGTGCCAGCCGGGACAGGGGGCGCATTGGCTACACCTTC.

J is TRBJ2-2 and V is TRBV5-1; D gene ambiguous. V was trimmed by 0 bases and J by 1 base, leaving 19 bases between them. Germline V CDR1 and CDR2: SGHRS, YFSETQ. This CDR3 has 19 residues. The CDR3 nucleotides read TGCGCCAGCAGCTTGGCCCTCACGAGAAACACGGGGAACACCGGGGAGCTGTTTTTT. Its translation: CASSLALTRNTGNTGELFF.

The V gene is TRBV7-9, the J gene TRBJ2-7; 10 bases fit TRBD2. Trimming cost V 3 bases and J 3 bases; bases outside gene matches: 5. The CDR3 sequence is 15 residues long. In germline, CDR1 is SEHNR, CDR2 FQNEAQ (reference sequence). The CDR3 nucleotides are TGTGCCAGCAGCTTTTCCCCTAGCGGGAGCTACGAGCAGTACTTC. Residues: CASSFSPSGSYEQYF.

For the CDR3, the DNA is TGTGCCTGGAGTGTACAGTTAGGGGGAGGGCAGCCCCAGCATTTT. It translates to CAWSVQLGGGQPQHF. This rearrangement joins TRBV30 to TRBJ1-5, with a possible D match to TRBD1 (6 bases). With 0 bases removed from V and 7 bases from J, the gap between germline ends came to 16 bases. The CDR3 sequence is 15 residues long. The germline CDR1 and CDR2 sequences are GTSNPN and SVGIG (reference sequence).

The chain couples TRBV29-1 to TRBJ2-2; 13 bases are a match to TRBD2. Germline V gives CDR1 SQVTM, CDR2 ANQGSEA. This CDR3 comprises 15 residues. CDR3 protein: CSVRRTSGGAGELFF. As DNA, the CDR3 is TGCAGTGTTCGGAGGACTAGCGGGGGCGCCGGGGAGCTGTTTTTT.

This CDR3 is CASSLAASGIQETQYF. CDR3 nucleotide sequence: TGTGCCAGCAGCTTGGCGGCTAGCGGGATCCAAGAGACCCAGTACTTC. V and J are TRBV5-6 and TRBJ2-5, with TRBD2 matching over 9 bases. Losses at the gene ends were 0 bases for V and 1 base for J; bases not matched to a gene: 4. Germline V gene sequence: CDR1 SGHDT, CDR2 YYEEEE. The CDR3 is 16 residues long.

The rearrangement joins TRBV28 to TRBJ1-6; 8 nucleotides match TRBD1. V trimming: 3 bases; J trimming: 10 bases; junction bases outside the gene matches: 8. This CDR3 region has 15 residues. CDR1 and CDR2 from the germline V gene are MDHEN and SYDVKM. This chain's CDR3 is CASSFSDRGGSPLHF. The CDR3 coding sequence is TGTGCCAGCAGTTTTTCAGACAGGGGAGGATCACCCCTCCACTTT.

V gene TRBV4-1 combines with J gene TRBJ1-3, with D hard to call. Germline CDR1 MGHRA, CDR2 YSYEKL. The germline V and J ends were trimmed by 0 bases and 8 bases, with 11 bases remaining between them. The CDR3 loop spans 14 amino acids. CDR3 in DNA: TGCGCCAGCAGCCAAGAGTTCATAGTAGACACCATATATTTT. This encodes CASSQEFIVDTIYF.

The chain combines TRBV5-4 with TRBJ2-2; 11 bases are a match to TRBD2. V lost 4 bases, J lost 0 bases, and 8 bases stayed unmatched. The CDR3 totals 18 residues. Germline V gene data show CDR1 as SGHNT and CDR2 as YYREEE (reference sequence). Here the CDR3 reads CASSGGLAELTNTGELFF. For the CDR3, the DNA is TGTGCCAGCAGCGGGGGACTAGCGGAGCTAACGAACACCGGGGAGCTGTTTTTT.

This chain links TRBV5-1 with TRBJ1-1; no firm D call. V lost 2 bases to trimming and J lost 7 bases, with 9 bases between them. CDR1 and CDR2 (germline): SGHRS, YFSETQ. The CDR3 runs to 12 residues. The CDR3 sequence is CASSFNKNEAFF. In nucleotides, the CDR3 is TGCGCCAGCAGCTTCAACAAGAATGAAGCTTTCTTT.

The genes are TRBV28 and TRBJ1-4, with D maybe TRBD1 (5 bases). Germline-derived CDR1 and CDR2 are MDHEN and SYDVKM. The CDR3 contains 15 residues. V lost 6 bases and J lost 10, with 21 bases in between. The CDR3 region has the DNA TGTGCCAGCAGGCGATTGAGGCAGGGTTGGGGAAAACTGTTTTTT. Protein: CASRRLRQGWGKLFF.

The chain links TRBV6-5 to TRBJ2-5; D remains ambiguous. With the DNA end fitting TRBJ2-7 better, the J assignment may be wrong. Germline assignment: CDR1 MNHEY and CDR2 SVGAGI. This CDR3 has 15 residues. In DNA, the CDR3 is TGTGCCAGCAGTTACTCCCTCGCTCGCGTCTACGAGCAGTACTTC. Amino acids: CASSYSLARVYEQYF.

The chain carries TRBV28 and TRBJ1-1, with TRBD1 identical over 9 bases. The germline V gene has CDR1 MDHEN and CDR2 SYDVKM. J lost 3 bases, V lost 3 bases, and 5 bases had no gene match. The CDR3 has 15 residues. The CDR3 is CASSFTTGGDTEAFF. The DNA of the CDR3 is TGTGCCAGCAGTTTTACGACAGGGGGAGACACTGAAGCTTTCTTT.

The J gene is TRBJ1-1, the V gene TRBV7-9, with D unresolved. The CDR3 covers 13 residues. V was cut by 1 base and J by 5 bases, with 8 bases left in between. The germline V gene has CDR1 SEHNR and CDR2 FQNEAQ (reference sequence). CDR3 region: CASSLGGQTEAFF. CDR3 DNA sequence: TGTGCCAGCAGCTTAGGAGGGCAGACTGAAGCTTTCTTT.

The gene calls are TRBV28 and TRBJ2-7, with 12 bases fitting TRBD2. This CDR3 has 16 amino acids. Germline CDR1 is MDHEN and CDR2 is SYDVKM. With 4 bases clipped from V and 5 bases from J, the junction kept 9 bases outside the gene matches. The CDR3 region has the DNA TGTGCCAGCAGTTCGCCCAGGACTAGCGGGATGGACGAGCAGTACTTC. It yields the protein CASSSPRTSGMDEQYF.

This chain connects TRBV10-1 to TRBJ2-3; D call uncertain. V was clipped by 4 bases and J by 6 bases, with 8 bases between them. The CDR3 consists of 12 residues. Germline assignment: CDR1 WNHNN and CDR2 SYGVQD (reference sequence). The CDR3 spells CASSGSADTQYF. In DNA form, the CDR3 reads TGCGCCAGCAGTGGTTCCGCGGATACGCAGTATTTT.

CDR3 bases: TGTGCCAGCAGTTTTGGGACAGGGGGCGGAGACACTGAAGCTTTCTTT. Protein product: CASSFGTGGGDTEAFF. The chain has TRBV27 and TRBJ1-1, with TRBD1 matching over 12 bases. From germline, CDR1 is MNHEY and CDR2 SMNVEV (reference sequence). CDR3 length equals 16 residues. V trimming: 3 bases; J trimming: 3 bases; junction bases outside the gene matches: 5.

The chain links TRBV7-9 to TRBJ2-4; TRBD1 is a possible D gene (6 bases). This CDR3 contains 15 residues. In germline, CDR1 is SEHNR, CDR2 FQNEAQ (reference sequence). V lost 5 bases and J 6 bases, leaving 17 bases between the germline ends. The CDR3 here is CASSPSVGQLNIQYF. CDR3 DNA: TGTGCCAGCAGCCCGAGCGTCGGACAGCTAAACATTCAGTACTTC. The full variable domain, with the rest looked up from reference TRBV7-9 and TRBJ2-4, is DTGVSQNPRHKITKRGQNVTFRCDPISEHNRLYWYRQTLGQGPEFLTYFQNEAQLEKSRLLSDRFSAERPKGSFSTLEIQRTEQGDSAMYLCASSPSVGQLNIQYFGAGTRLSVL.

The chain is built from TRBV6-1 and TRBJ2-3; D may be TRBD2 (6 bases). CDR1 and CDR2 (germline): MNHNS, SASEGT. CDR3 length: 18 amino acids. With 4 bases removed from V and 6 bases from J, the gap between germline ends came to 26 bases. The CDR3 region is CASSAYSTRTTLLDTQYF. Written as DNA, the CDR3 is TGTGCCAGCAGTGCCTATTCCACAAGGACTACCCTGCTGGATACGCAGTATTTT.